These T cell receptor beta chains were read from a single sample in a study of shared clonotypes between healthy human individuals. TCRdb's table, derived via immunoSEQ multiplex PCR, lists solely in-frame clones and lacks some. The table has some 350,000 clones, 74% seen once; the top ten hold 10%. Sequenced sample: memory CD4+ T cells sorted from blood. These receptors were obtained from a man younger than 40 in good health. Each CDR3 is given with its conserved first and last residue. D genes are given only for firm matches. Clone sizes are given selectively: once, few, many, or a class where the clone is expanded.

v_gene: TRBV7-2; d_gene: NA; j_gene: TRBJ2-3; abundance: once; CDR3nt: TGTGCCAGCAGCCCAAGGATGTCAGATACGCAGTATTTT; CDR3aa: CASSPRMSDTQYF
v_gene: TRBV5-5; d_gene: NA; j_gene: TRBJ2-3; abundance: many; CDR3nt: TGTGCCAGCAGCTTGACAGGGAGAGTGAGCACAGATACGCAGTATTTT; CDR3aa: CASSLTGRVSTDTQYF
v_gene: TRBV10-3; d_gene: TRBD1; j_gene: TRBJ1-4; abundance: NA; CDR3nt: TGTGCCATCAGCGACTCTTCAGGGGGTAATGAAAAACTGTTTTTT; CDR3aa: CAISDSSGGNEKLFF
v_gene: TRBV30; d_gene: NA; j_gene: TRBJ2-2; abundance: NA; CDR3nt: TGTGCCTGGAGTGTAACAGCGAACACCGGGGAGCTGTTTTTT; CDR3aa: CAWSVTANTGELFF
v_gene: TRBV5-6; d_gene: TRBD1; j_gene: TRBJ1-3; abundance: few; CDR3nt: TGTGCCAGCAGCTTGGGAGGGGGCCCTGGAAACACCATATATTTT; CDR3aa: CASSLGGGPGNTIYF
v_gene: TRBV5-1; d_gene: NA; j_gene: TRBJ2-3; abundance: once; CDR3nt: TGCGCCAGCAGCTCGGGAACCGAGACCGGGACATCTCAGTATTTT; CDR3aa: CASSSGTETGTSQYF
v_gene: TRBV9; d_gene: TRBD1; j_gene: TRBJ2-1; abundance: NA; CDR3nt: TGTGCCAGCAGCTCCACTGTGGGACAGGGGGCGTATGAGCAGTTCTTC; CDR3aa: CASSSTVGQGAYEQFF
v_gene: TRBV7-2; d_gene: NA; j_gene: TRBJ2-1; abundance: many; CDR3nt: TGTGCCAGCAGCTTGGGTCGGGAGCGAGGTGAGCAGTTCTTC; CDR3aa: CASSLGRERGEQFF
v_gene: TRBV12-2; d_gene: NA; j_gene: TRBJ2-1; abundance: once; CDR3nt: TGTGCAAGTCGCTTAGCCCCCTGCGGGGGTATCTACAATGAGCAGTTCTTC; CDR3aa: CASRLAPCGGIYNEQFF
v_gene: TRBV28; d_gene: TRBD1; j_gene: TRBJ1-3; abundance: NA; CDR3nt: TGTGCCAGCAACGCCGGGACAGCCACTGGAAACACCATATATTTT; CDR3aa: CASNAGTATGNTIYF
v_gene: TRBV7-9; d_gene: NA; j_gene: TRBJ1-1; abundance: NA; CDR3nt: TGTGCCAGCAGCTCAATCAGGGAAATGAACACTGAAGCTTTCTTT; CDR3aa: CASSSIREMNTEAFF
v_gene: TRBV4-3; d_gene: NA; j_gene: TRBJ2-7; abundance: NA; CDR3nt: TGCGCCAGCAGCCAAGTCCAGGGGCCCTACGAGCAGTACTTC; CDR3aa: CASSQVQGPYEQYF
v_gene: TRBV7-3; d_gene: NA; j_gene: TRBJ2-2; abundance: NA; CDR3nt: TGTGCCAGCAGCTTAAAGGTGAACACCGGGGAGCTGTTTTTT; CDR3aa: CASSLKVNTGELFF
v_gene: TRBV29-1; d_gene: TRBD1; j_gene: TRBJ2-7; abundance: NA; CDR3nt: TGCAGCGTGAACGGACAGGGGGTACTAGGCGAGCAGTACTTC; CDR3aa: CSVNGQGVLGEQYF
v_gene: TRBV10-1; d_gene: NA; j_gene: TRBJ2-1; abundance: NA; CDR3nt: TGCGCCAGCCAACCCGGGGGAAGGAATGAGCAGTTCTTC; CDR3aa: CASQPGGRNEQFF
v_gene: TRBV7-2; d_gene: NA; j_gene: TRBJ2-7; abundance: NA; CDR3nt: TGTGCCAGCAGCGCTCGGGGGACGGGCTCCTACGAGCAGTACTTC; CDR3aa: CASSARGTGSYEQYF
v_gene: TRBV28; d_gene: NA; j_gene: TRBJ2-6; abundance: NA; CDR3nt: TGTGCCAGCAGCCCGGGGGCCTCTGGGGCCAACGTCCTGACTTTC; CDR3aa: CASSPGASGANVLTF
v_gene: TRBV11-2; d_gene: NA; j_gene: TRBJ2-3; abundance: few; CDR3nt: TGTGCCAGCAGCTTATCGGGAGTGAACACAGATACGCAGTATTTT; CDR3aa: CASSLSGVNTDTQYF
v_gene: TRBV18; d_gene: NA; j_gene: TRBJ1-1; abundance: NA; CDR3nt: TGTGCCAGCTCACCACTCTCCAGAGCGAGAGTGAACACTGAAGCTTTCTTT; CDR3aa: CASSPLSRARVNTEAFF
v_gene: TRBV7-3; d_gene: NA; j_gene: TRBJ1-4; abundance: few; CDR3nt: TGTGCCAGCAGCCCGAGGGTGGAAAAACTGTTTTTT; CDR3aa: CASSPRVEKLFF